This TCR beta chain comes out of a study of cytomegalovirus exposure and HLA in healthy donors. This PCR relied on a set of 60 Vbeta primers and 13 Jbeta primers. Using immunoSEQ multiplex PCR, the repertoire was profiled, and TCRdb retains in-frame clones only, with some absent. The table shows roughly 100,000 clones, with about three quarters occurring only once. General observations from the study: Rarity characterized most TCR sequences, yet some public TCRs appeared in many donors.

This clone was counted only a few times. Its antigen is unidentified. The CDR3 runs 14 residues. V was pared by 4 bases and J by 5 bases, with 7 bases of the junction left unmatched. Germline CDR1 is SGDLS and CDR2 is YYNGEE. The sequenced sample consisted of PBMCs. The V gene is TRBV9, the J gene TRBJ1-1; 8 bases are a match to TRBD1. This sequence was found in a male donor in good health and CMV-seronegative. CDR3: CASSSQGGGTEAFF. The CDR3 DNA reads as TGTGCCAGCAGCTCACAGGGGGGAGGTACTGAAGCTTTCTTT.